This TCR beta chain was documented in a study of cytomegalovirus exposure and HLA in healthy donors. PCR employed 60 Vbeta and 13 Jbeta primers. Repertoires were generated with immunoSEQ multiplex PCR, while TCRdb's copy carries only in-frame clones and drops some. The sample consists of around 280,000 clones, 85% to 90% of them appearing once. Unmatched junction bases numbered 12, after V lost 0 bases and J lost 5 bases. Germline values: CDR1 LNHNV, CDR2 YYDKDF (reference sequence). CDR3 length: 17 amino acids. The chain couples TRBV15 to TRBJ1-2; TRBD1 matches at 7 bases. The source material was PBMCs. The clonotype comes from a woman between 18 and 29 years old in good health and CMV-seronegative. The CDR3 DNA follows: TGTGCCACCAGCAGAGATTTTCAGGGGGACAGATCTTATGGCTACACCTTC. Its protein product is CATSRDFQGDRSYGYTF.